The clone carrying this T cell receptor beta chain is medium-sized by share. The antigen remains unidentified. The data are from a study of HIV-infected patients and healthy controls. Study-level points and caveats: Diversity differences between study cohorts were not due to their slight age and sex differences.

Germline lookup yields CDR1 SGHDN and CDR2 FVKESK. There are 16 residues in the CDR3. The ends were cut back, 0 bases at V and 8 bases at J, with 18 bases in the middle. cDNA was made from approximately 500 ng RNA using alpha and beta constant primers. Each of the alpha and beta chains got its own library through chain-specific third strand synthesis with indices. One primer pair amplified all rearrangements per chain; each cDNA got molecular barcodes. TCRdb redid the calling of the 5' RACE reads with MiXCR, one entry per CDR3 protein. The sample has about 9,600 distinct CDR3 sequences; approximately 7% are singletons. The repertoire came from unfractionated whole blood and reflected all unsorted peripheral T cells. A roughly 2.4 ml peripheral blood sample was taken for RNA. Exclusions covered tumors, febrile or AIDS-related illness, and hepatitis B or C coinfection.

The material was blood, obtained before antiretroviral therapy. The V gene is TRBV14, the J gene TRBJ2-3; D is unclear. The receptor was derived from an adult with HIV infection. CDR3 sequence: CASSQEDGARTGTQYF. For the CDR3, the DNA is TGTGCCAGCAGCCAAGAGGACGGAGCCCGCACGGGTACGCAGTATTTT.